This T cell receptor beta chain was sequenced during a study of T-cell reconstitution after alpha-beta-depleted transplantation in children. Whole-study findings and limits: Two months or so post-transplant, alpha-beta T cells reportedly derived from several hundred expanded graft clones. From newly produced T cells came most of the T-cell counts and diversity one year after transplant. Diversity of TCRbeta at day 60 was high in some patients, arising from surviving recipient T cells and thymic progenitors.

This sample's TCRbeta library carried unique molecular identifier barcodes. TCRdb reprocessed the PCR reads via MiXCR and lists one record per CDR3 protein. The sample consists of about 140,000 distinct CDR3 sequences, about 9% of them appearing once. Germline V gene sequence: CDR1 SGHTA, CDR2 FQGNSA. The V and J ends lost 3 bases and 10 bases respectively, with 12 bases between them. The CDR3 consists of 12 residues. In this sample, this clonotype turned up many times. No antigen is known for it. The sequence came from a female patient between 2 and 15 years old who had a stem cell transplant for congenital amegakaryocytic thrombocytopenia, so the T cells may come from the graft donor. The sample was PBMCs, mostly from graft donor cells, taken 180 days after TCRalphabeta/CD19-depleted stem cell transplant. The J gene is TRBJ1-1, the V gene TRBV7-2, with D unclear. CDR3 nucleotide sequence: TGTGCCAGCAGCTTGGGTGGGCTTGGAGCTTTCTTT. It yields the protein CASSLGGLGAFF. Variable domain in full (rest from reference TRBV7-2 and TRBJ1-1): GAGVSQSPSNKVTEKGKDVELRCDPISGHTALYWYRQSLGQGLEFLIYFQGNSAPDKSGLPSDRFSAERTGGSVSTLTIQRTQQEDSAVYLCASSLGGLGAFFGQGTRLTVV.